This T cell receptor beta chain was sequenced in a study of Graves' ophthalmopathy and Graves' hyperthyroidism. Study conclusions and caveats: Ophthalmopathy was separated from stable hyperthyroidism by a 13-signature model with approximately 90% sensitivity and approximately 79% specificity.

A duration under 3 months, NOSPECS ≥4, CAS ≥3 and moderate-to-severe activity characterized the donors with ophthalmopathy. Patients with other autoimmune diseases, uncontrolled infections, pregnancy or lactation were excluded. Clinical symptoms, serum thyroxine, TRAb, thyroid ultrasound and orbital computed tomography were relied on for diagnosis. In regard to this clonotype: Its antigen is as yet unknown.

From RNA, the CDR3 regions of TCR beta chains were amplified and sequenced. The first round was an RT-PCR with HTBI primers, and the second round was a multiplex PCR. TCRdb reprocessed the multiplex PCR reads via MiXCR and lists one record per CDR3 protein. The top ten hold roughly 46% of the sample, which has 740,000 or so distinct CDR3 sequences, roughly two fifths seen once. The specimen was peripheral blood. The source is an adult man with Graves' ophthalmopathy.

The CDR3 protein is CASSPRDRVETQHF. The CDR3 DNA follows: TGTGCCAGCAGCCCACGGGACAGGGTGGAGACCCAGCATTTT. The genes are TRBV2 and TRBJ1-5, with 9 bases matching TRBD1. From germline, CDR1 is SNHLY and CDR2 FYNNEI. The CDR3 covers 14 residues. V dropped 6 bases and J dropped 11; count of bases not matched to a gene: 11.